The present TCR beta chain was sequenced within a study of shared clonotypes between healthy human individuals. Each sorted subset replicate got 200 ng genomic DNA, tens of thousands of genomes. Sequencing used immunoSEQ multiplex PCR; TCRdb keeps in-frame clones, though not all of them. Of roughly 400,000 clones in the sample, about 97% are singletons; the top ten hold around 0.32%. On this clone itself: What it binds is unknown.

Per the germline V gene, CDR1 is SGHNT and CDR2 is YYREEE (reference sequence). The CDR3 totals 13 residues. V was shortened by 0 bases and J by 5 bases, with 6 bases between the two germline ends. Study-wide findings and caveats: With few donors, the genetic and exposure-history diversity represented was limited. Shared across four donors were about 4.6% of the naive CD4 clonotypes.

CD8 memory combined CD45RO+ cells with CCR7-negative CD45RA+ TemRA cells. The chain uses TRBV5-4 and TRBJ2-1; D is uncertain. The source material was memory CD8+ T cells sorted from blood. Subset here: CD45RO+ cells pooled with CCR7-negative TemRA cells. This clonotype was sampled from a man aged 25-45 years in good health. The CDR3 sequence: CASSLGLHNEQFF. The CDR3 region has the DNA TGTGCCAGCAGCTTGGGCCTACACAATGAGCAGTTCTTC.